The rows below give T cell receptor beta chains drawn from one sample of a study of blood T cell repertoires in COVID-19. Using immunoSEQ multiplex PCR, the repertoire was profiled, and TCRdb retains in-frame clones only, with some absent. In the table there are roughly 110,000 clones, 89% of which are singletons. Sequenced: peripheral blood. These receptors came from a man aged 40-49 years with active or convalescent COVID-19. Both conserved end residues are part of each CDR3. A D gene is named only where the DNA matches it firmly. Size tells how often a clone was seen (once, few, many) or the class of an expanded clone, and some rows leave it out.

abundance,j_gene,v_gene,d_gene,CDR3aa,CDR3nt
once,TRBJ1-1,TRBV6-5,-,CASRATGMNTEAFF,TGTGCCAGCAGGGCGACGGGTATGAACACTGAAGCTTTCTTT
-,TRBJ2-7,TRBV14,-,CASSQDSSAQKRTYEQYF,TGTGCCAGCAGCCAAGATTCTTCAGCTCAAAAGCGGACCTACGAGCAGTACTTC
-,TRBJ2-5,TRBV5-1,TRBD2,CASSPGASGYQETQYF,TGCGCCAGCAGCCCCGGGGCTAGCGGTTACCAAGAGACCCAGTACTTC
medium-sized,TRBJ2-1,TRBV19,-,CASSIVSGDEQFF,TGTGCCAGTAGTATAGTTAGCGGCGATGAGCAGTTCTTC
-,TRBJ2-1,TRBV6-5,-,CASKIDTSSYNEQFF,TGTGCCAGCAAGATAGACACCAGCTCCTACAATGAGCAGTTCTTC
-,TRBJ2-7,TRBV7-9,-,CASSLRQALRESEQYF,TGTGCCAGCAGCTTGAGACAGGCCCTAAGGGAATCCGAGCAGTACTTC
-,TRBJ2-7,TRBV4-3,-,CASSQESGRYEQYF,TGCGCCAGCAGCCAAGAGTCGGGAAGATACGAGCAGTACTTC
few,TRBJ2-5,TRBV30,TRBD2,CAWSAIAGAETQYF,TGTGCCTGGAGCGCCATAGCGGGAGCGGAGACCCAGTACTTC
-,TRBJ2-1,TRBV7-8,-,CASSLGRRGATYNEQFF,TGTGCCAGCAGCTTAGGGCGCCGGGGGGCCACCTACAATGAGCAGTTCTTC
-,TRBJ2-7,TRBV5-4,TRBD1,CASSPPGTGGAINEQYF,TGTGCCAGCAGCCCCCCCGGGACAGGGGGCGCAATTAACGAGCAGTACTTC
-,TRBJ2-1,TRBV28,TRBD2,CATQTSGIRSSYNEQFF,TGTGCCACCCAGACTAGCGGGATCCGGAGCTCCTACAATGAGCAGTTCTTC
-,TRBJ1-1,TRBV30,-,CAWRGHGTEAFF,TGTGCCTGGAGGGGGCATGGTACTGAAGCTTTCTTT
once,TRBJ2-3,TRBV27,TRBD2,CASSSEPLGTSGRTDTQYF,TGTGCCAGCAGTTCCGAACCCTTAGGGACTAGCGGACGCACAGATACGCAGTATTTT
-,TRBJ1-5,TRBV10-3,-,CAISDVNQPQHF,TGTGCCATCAGTGACGTTAATCAGCCCCAGCATTTT
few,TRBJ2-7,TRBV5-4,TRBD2,CASGLAGAPYEQYF,TGTGCCAGCGGGCTAGCGGGAGCTCCCTACGAGCAGTACTTC
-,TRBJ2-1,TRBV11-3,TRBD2,CASSIPGTSGRAAEQFF,TGTGCCAGCAGCATCCCCGGGACTAGCGGGAGGGCCGCTGAGCAGTTCTTC
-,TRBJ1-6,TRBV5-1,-,CASSLLGGLFNSPLHF,TGCGCCAGCAGCTTGCTGGGAGGGTTGTTTAATTCACCCCTCCACTTT
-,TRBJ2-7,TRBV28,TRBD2,CASRPTGLAGAYEQYF,TGTGCCAGCAGACCGACCGGACTAGCGGGAGCCTACGAGCAGTACTTC
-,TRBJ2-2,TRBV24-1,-,CATSDIAGGSTGELFF,TGTGCCACCAGTGACATTGCAGGGGGGTCCACCGGGGAGCTGTTTTTT
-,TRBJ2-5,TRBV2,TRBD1,CASSEKDRLVKTQYF,TGTGCCAGCAGTGAAAAGGACAGGCTGGTGAAGACCCAGTACTTC
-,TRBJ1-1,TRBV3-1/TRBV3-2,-,CASSQVLNTEAFF,TGTGCCAGCAGCCAAGTGTTAAACACTGAAGCTTTCTTT
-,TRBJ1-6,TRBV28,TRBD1,CASLPPVDRGASPLHF,TGTGCCAGTCTCCCCCCGGTAGACAGGGGAGCATCACCCCTCCACTTT
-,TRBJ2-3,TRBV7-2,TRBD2,CASSLTSGISTDTQYF,TGTGCCAGCAGCTTAACTAGCGGTATCAGCACAGATACGCAGTATTTT
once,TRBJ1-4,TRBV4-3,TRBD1,CASSPDRDYEKLFF,TGCGCCAGCAGCCCGGACAGGGACTATGAAAAACTGTTTTTT
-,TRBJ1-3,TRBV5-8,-,CASSFEGNTIYF,TGTGCCAGCAGCTTCGAGGGAAACACCATATATTTT
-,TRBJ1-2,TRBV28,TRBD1,CASSFSGTATNYGYTF,TGTGCCAGCAGTTTCTCCGGGACAGCTACTAACTATGGCTACACCTTC
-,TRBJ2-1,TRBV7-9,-,CASSPRGGEYNEQFF,TGTGCCAGCAGCCCAAGAGGCGGGGAATACAATGAGCAGTTCTTC
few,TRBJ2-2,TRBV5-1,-,CASSLVGVSKGLFF,TGCGCCAGCAGCTTGGTCGGGGTGAGCAAGGGGCTGTTTTTT
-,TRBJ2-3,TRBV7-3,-,CASSPDRGTDTQYF,TGTGCCAGCAGCCCGGACAGAGGCACAGATACGCAGTATTTT
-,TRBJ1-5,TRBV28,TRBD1,CANSPGQGYQPQHF,TGTGCCAACAGCCCGGGACAGGGTTATCAGCCCCAGCATTTT
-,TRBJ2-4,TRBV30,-,CAWRKKGKGAKNIQYF,TGTGCCTGGAGAAAGAAGGGGAAGGGGGCCAAAAACATTCAGTACTTC
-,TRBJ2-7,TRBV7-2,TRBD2,CASSLAAGATYEQYF,TGTGCCAGCAGCTTAGCAGCGGGGGCTACCTACGAGCAGTACTTC
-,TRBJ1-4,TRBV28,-,CASSFGGSTNEKLFF,TGTGCCAGCAGTTTTGGGGGCTCAACTAATGAAAAACTGTTTTTT
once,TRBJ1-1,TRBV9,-,CASSGGAVMNTEAFF,TGTGCCAGCAGCGGCGGAGCGGTCATGAACACTGAAGCTTTCTTT
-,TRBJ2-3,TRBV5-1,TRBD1,CASRLGQGADTQYF,TGCGCCAGCAGACTAGGCCAGGGGGCAGATACGCAGTATTTT
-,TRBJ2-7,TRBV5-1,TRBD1,CASSADNRGSEQYF,TGCGCCAGCAGCGCAGACAACAGGGGTTCCGAGCAGTACTTC
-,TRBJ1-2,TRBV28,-,CASSFGGGVSYGYTF,TGTGCCAGCAGTTTCGGAGGGGGGGTCAGCTATGGCTACACCTTC
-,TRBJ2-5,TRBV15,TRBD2,CATSGRIRLAGAPAGETQYF,TGTGCCACCAGCGGGCGAATTCGACTAGCGGGAGCTCCGGCAGGAGAGACCCAGTACTTC
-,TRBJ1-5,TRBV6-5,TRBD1,CASSPGQGYNQPQHF,TGTGCCAGCAGCCCGGGACAGGGCTACAATCAGCCCCAGCATTTT
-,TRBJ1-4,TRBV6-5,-,CASSYRGGAGEKLFF,TGTGCCAGCAGTTACAGGGGGGGCGCGGGTGAAAAACTGTTTTTT
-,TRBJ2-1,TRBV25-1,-,CASSGGDYNEQFF,TGTGCCAGCAGTGGGGGGGACTACAATGAGCAGTTCTTC
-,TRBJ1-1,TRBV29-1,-,CSVEGRTANTEAFF,TGCAGCGTTGAAGGCCGGACAGCGAACACTGAAGCTTTCTTT
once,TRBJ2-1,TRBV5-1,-,CASSLALQARNEQFF,TGCGCCAGCAGCTTGGCCTTGCAGGCCCGAAATGAGCAGTTCTTC
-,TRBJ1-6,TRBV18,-,CASSPGNSPLHF,TGTGCCAGCTCGCCGGGAAATTCACCCCTCCACTTT
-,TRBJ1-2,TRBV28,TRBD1,CASSIPGQGGYTF,TGTGCCAGCAGTATACCGGGACAGGGTGGCTACACCTTC
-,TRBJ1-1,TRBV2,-,CASRRTENTEAFF,TGTGCCAGCAGGAGGACAGAGAACACTGAAGCTTTCTTT
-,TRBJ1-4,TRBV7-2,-,CASSLAGGFNEKLFF,TGTGCCAGCAGCTTAGCGGGGGGGTTTAATGAAAAACTGTTTTTT
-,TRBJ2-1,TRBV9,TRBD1,CASSVASQGAYNEQFF,TGTGCCAGCAGCGTAGCAAGTCAGGGGGCTTACAATGAGCAGTTCTTC
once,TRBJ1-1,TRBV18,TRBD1,CASSLGQGSTEAFF,TGTGCCAGCTCCCTCGGACAGGGGAGCACTGAAGCTTTCTTT
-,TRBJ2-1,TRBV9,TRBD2,CASSVGGSGISSYNEQFF,TGTGCCAGCAGCGTAGGGGGTAGCGGGATCTCCTCCTACAATGAGCAGTTCTTC
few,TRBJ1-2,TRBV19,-,CASSLEGRIWDGYTF,TGTGCCAGTAGTTTGGAGGGTAGGATTTGGGATGGCTACACCTTC
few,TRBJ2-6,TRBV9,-,CASSQNRAGANVLTF,TGTGCCAGCAGCCAAAACAGGGCTGGGGCCAACGTCCTGACTTTC
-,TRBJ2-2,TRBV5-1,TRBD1,CASSSGTGNTGELFF,TGCGCCAGCAGCTCCGGGACAGGTAACACCGGGGAGCTGTTTTTT
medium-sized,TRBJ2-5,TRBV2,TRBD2,CASGGELEETQYF,TGTGCCAGCGGGGGGGAACTAGAAGAGACCCAGTACTTC
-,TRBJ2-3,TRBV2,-,CASRQDPFTDTQYF,TGTGCCAGCAGACAGGACCCTTTCACAGATACGCAGTATTTT
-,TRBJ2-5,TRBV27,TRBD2,CASFPPGGETQYF,TGTGCCAGCTTCCCCCCGGGGGGAGAGACCCAGTACTTC
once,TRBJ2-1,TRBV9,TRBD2,CASSVGLGLAVLNEQFF,TGTGCCAGCAGCGTAGGGCTGGGACTAGCGGTATTGAATGAGCAGTTCTTC